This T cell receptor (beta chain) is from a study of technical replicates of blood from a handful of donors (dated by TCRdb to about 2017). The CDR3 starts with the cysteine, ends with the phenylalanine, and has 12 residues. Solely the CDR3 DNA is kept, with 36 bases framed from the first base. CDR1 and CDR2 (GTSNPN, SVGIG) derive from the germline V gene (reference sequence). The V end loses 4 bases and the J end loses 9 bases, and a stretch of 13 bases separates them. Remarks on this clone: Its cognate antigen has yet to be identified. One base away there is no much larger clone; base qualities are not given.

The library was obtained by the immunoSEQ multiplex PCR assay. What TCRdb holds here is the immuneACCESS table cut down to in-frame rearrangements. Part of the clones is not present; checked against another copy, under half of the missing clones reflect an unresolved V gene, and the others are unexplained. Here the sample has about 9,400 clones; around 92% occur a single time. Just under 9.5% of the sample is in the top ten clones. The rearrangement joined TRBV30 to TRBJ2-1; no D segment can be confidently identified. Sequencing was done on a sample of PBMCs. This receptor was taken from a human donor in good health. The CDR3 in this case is CAWNNRRSEQFF. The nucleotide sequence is TGTGCCTGGAATAACCGTAGAAGTGAGCAGTTCTTC.